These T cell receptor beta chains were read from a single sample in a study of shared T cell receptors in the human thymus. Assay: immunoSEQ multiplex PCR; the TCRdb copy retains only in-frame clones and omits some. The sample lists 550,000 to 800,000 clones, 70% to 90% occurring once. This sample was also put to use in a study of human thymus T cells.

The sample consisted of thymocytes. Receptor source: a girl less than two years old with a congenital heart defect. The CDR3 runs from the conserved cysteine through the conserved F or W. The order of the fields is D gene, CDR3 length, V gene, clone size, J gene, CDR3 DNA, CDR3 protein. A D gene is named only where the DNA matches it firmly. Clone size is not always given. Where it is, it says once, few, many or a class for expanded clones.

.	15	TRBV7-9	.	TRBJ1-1	TGTGCCAGCAGCTTAGGCGACAGGATTAACACTGAAGCTTTCTTT	CASSLGDRINTEAFF
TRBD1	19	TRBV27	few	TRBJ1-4	TGTGCCAGCAAGTCCCCCCCGGGACAGGGGTTAAATAGAGATGAAAAACTGTTTTTT	CASKSPPGQGLNRDEKLFF
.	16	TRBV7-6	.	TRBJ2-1	TGTGCCAGCAGCTTAGCTACTCCAAGCTCCTACAATGAGCAGTTCTTC	CASSLATPSSYNEQFF
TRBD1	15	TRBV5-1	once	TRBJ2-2	TGCGCCAGCAGCCAAACAGGGGATGGGACCGGGGAGCTGTTTTTT	CASSQTGDGTGELFF
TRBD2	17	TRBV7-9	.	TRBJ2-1	TGTGCCAGCAGCCTCGAGAAACTAGCGGAGAGGTTTGATGAGCAGTTCTTC	CASSLEKLAERFDEQFF
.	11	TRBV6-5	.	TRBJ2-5	TGTGCCAGCAGTTACGAGGAGACCCAGTACTTC	CASSYEETQYF
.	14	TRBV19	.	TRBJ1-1	TGTGCCAGTACGCCAGGGTGGGAGGACACTGAAGCTTTCTTT	CASTPGWEDTEAFF
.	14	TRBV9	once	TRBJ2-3	TGTGCCAGCAGCGTAGCTCGGAGGACAGATACGCAGTATTTT	CASSVARRTDTQYF
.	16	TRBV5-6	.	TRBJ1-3	TGTGCCAGCAGCTTCGGGTGGGGGCACTCTGGAAACACCATATATTTT	CASSFGWGHSGNTIYF
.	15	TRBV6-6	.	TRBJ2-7	TGTGCCAGCAGTTACAGGTCGCAGAGGACCTACGAGCAGTACTTC	CASSYRSQRTYEQYF
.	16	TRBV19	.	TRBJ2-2	TGTGCCAGTAGCCTGCAGGGTAGGGCGGACACCGGGGAGCTGTTTTTT	CASSLQGRADTGELFF
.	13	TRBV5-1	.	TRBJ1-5	TGCGCCAGCAGTTACAGGGAAACTCAGCCCCAGCATTTT	CASSYRETQPQHF
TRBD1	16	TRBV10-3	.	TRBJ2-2	TGTGCCATCAGTGATAGCAAGGGGGCAAATACCGGGGAGCTGTTTTTT	CAISDSKGANTGELFF
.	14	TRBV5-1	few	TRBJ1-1	TGCGCCAGCAGCTCACAGGGTATCGGCACTGAAGCTTTCTTT	CASSSQGIGTEAFF
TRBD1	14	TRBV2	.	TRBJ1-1	TGTGCCAGCAGGGTGGACAGGGGGAACACTGAAGCTTTCTTT	CASRVDRGNTEAFF
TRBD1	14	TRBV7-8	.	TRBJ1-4	TGTGCCAGCAGCTGGGACAGCCCTAATGAAAAACTGTTTTTT	CASSWDSPNEKLFF
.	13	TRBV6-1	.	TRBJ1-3	TGTGCCAGCAGGGGGCGGCAGGGAAACACCATATATTTT	CASRGRQGNTIYF
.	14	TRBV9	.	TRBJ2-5	TGTGCCAGCAGCGTAGGTTTCAACCAAGAGACCCAGTACTTC	CASSVGFNQETQYF
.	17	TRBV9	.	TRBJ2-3	TGTGCCAGCAGCCCTCCGGAAGGAGCACTGGGCACAGATACGCAGTATTTT	CASSPPEGALGTDTQYF
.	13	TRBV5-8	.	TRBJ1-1	TGTGCCAGCTCCCGCGTCAGGGACACTGAAGCTTTCTTT	CASSRVRDTEAFF
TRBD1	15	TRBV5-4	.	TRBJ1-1	TGTGCCAGCAGCTTCGACAGGGCCATTATGACTGAAGCTTTCTTT	CASSFDRAIMTEAFF
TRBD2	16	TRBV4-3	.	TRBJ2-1	TGCGCCAGCAGCCAAGATCGGGTAGCGGGGTACAATGAGCAGTTCTTC	CASSQDRVAGYNEQFF
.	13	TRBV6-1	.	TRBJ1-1	TGTGCCAGCACAGGACAGCCGAACACTGAAGCTTTCTTT	CASTGQPNTEAFF
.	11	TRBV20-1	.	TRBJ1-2	TGCAGTGCTAGAGATCCCGATGGCTACACCTTC	CSARDPDGYTF
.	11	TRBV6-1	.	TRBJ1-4	TGTGCCAGCAGTGAGAGGGAAAAACTGTTTTTT	CASSEREKLFF
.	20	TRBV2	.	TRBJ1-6	TGTGCCAGCATTTCAACAGGGAAACGAGCGAAAAGCTCCTATAATTCACCCCTCCACTTT	CASISTGKRAKSSYNSPLHF
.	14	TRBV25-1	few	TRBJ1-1	TGTGCCAGCCTGGGAGGGGGGTTGAACACTGAAGCTTTCTTT	CASLGGGLNTEAFF
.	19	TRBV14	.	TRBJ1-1	TGTGCCAGCAGCCAAGATGAGCAATTCGGCCTTTCAGGGTACACTGAAGCTTTCTTT	CASSQDEQFGLSGYTEAFF
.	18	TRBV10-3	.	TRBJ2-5	TGTGCCATCAGTGAGTCGAATGATCCTCTGGGGGCCCAAGAGACCCAGTACTTC	CAISESNDPLGAQETQYF
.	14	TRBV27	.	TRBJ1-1	TGTGCCAGCAGTTGCAACGGGGAAGCGAGCGAAGCTTTCTTT	CASSCNGEASEAFF
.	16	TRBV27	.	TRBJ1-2	TGTGCCAGCACCCATAAGGGAGGGGTTTGGGGCTATGGCTACACCTTC	CASTHKGGVWGYGYTF
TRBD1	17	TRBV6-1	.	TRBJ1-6	TGTGCCAGCAGTCAAGGACAGGGGATGGCTGGTAATTCACCCCTCCACTTT	CASSQGQGMAGNSPLHF
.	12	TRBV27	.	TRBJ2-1	TGTGCCAGCAGCAGACTAGATGATGAGCAGTTCTTC	CASSRLDDEQFF
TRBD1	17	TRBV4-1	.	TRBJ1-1	TGCGCCAGCAGTCTAACGACATGGGACAGACAGAACACTGAAGCTTTCTTT	CASSLTTWDRQNTEAFF
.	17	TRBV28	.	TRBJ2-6	TGTGCCAGCAGCACGGGGGTGGCGGGCTCTGGGGCCAACGTCCTGACTTTC	CASSTGVAGSGANVLTF
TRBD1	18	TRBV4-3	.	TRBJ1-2	TGCGCCAGCAGCCAAGAGGAAAGGGGGCTTAAGAGGAAGTATGGCTACACCTTC	CASSQEERGLKRKYGYTF
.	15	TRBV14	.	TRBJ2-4	TGTGCCAGCAGCCTCGCACCCGGGGTAAAAAACATTCAGTACTTC	CASSLAPGVKNIQYF
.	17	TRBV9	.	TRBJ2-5	TGTGCCAGCAGCGTAGAGCCCACTCCGGGACACCGAGAGACCCAGTACTTC	CASSVEPTPGHRETQYF
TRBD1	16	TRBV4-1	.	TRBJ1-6	TGCGCCAGCAGCTTCTCGTTCGTGGACAGGGATTCACCCCTCCACTTT	CASSFSFVDRDSPLHF
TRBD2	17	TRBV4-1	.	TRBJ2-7	TGCGCCAGCAGCCAAGACCCCACGCGGGGGAGAACCTACGAGCAGTACTTC	CASSQDPTRGRTYEQYF
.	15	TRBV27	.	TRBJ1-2	TGTGCCAGCAGTTTAACCGGGGGGCTGAACTATGGCTACACCTTC	CASSLTGGLNYGYTF
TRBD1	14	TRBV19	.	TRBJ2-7	TGTGCCAGTAGGGGCTGGACAGGGCAGGGCGAGCAGTACTTC	CASRGWTGQGEQYF
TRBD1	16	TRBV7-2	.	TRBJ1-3	TGTGCCAGCAGCTTGCCGGGACAGGGTGAGGGAAACACCATATATTTT	CASSLPGQGEGNTIYF
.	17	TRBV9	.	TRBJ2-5	TGTGCCAGCAGCGTTGCACCCCAAGTTCGGGGACAAGAGACCCAGTACTTC	CASSVAPQVRGQETQYF
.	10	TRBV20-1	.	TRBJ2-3	TGCAGTGCTAGGGCCCCGGGAGTGTATTTT	CSARAPGVYF
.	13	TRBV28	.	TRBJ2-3	TGTGCCAGCAGCAATCAGGGTACAGATACGCAGTATTTT	CASSNQGTDTQYF
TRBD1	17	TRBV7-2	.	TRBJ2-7	TGTGCCAGCAGCTCCAAACCTAAGACAGGGGATCCCTACGAGCAGTACTTC	CASSSKPKTGDPYEQYF
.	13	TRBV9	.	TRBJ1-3	TGTGCCAGCAGCCACCAGTCTGGAAACACCATATATTTT	CASSHQSGNTIYF
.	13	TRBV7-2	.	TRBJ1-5	TGTGCCAGCGCCAACCAGTACCATCAGCCCCAGCATTTT	CASANQYHQPQHF
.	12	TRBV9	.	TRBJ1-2	TGTGCCAGCAGCGAAGAGGGCAATGGCTACACCTTC	CASSEEGNGYTF
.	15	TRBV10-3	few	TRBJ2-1	TGTGCCATCAGCGCTACCTACGGGATTTACAATGAGCAGTTCTTC	CAISATYGIYNEQFF
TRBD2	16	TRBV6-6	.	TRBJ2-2	TGTGCCAGCACAGTTGTGGCGGGGGTGAACACCGGGGAGCTGTTTTTT	CASTVVAGVNTGELFF
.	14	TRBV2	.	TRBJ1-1	TGTGCCTCCCCCGGCGGACATTTGTACCCTGAAGCTTTCTTT	CASPGGHLYPEAFF
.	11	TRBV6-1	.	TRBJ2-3	TGTGCCAGCCGGGGCACAGATACGCAGTATTTT	CASRGTDTQYF
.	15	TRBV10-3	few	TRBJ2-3	TGTGCCATCGGACAGACTCCAGCTAGCACAGATACGCAGTATTTT	CAIGQTPASTDTQYF
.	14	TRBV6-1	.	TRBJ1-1	TGTGCCAGCAGTGAGTTAAGGGGTGGCACTGAAGCTTTCTTT	CASSELRGGTEAFF
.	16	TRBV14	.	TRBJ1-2	TGTGCCAGCTCAACCGACGGGCCCCAGGGTCGCTATGGCTACACCTTC	CASSTDGPQGRYGYTF
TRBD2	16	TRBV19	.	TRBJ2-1	TGTGCCAGTAGTACCCCGACTAGCGGGGGGAGGTGTGAGCAGTTCTTC	CASSTPTSGGRCEQFF
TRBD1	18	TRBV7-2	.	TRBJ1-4	TGTGCCAGCAGCCTGCCTGGGGACAGCGATGCAACTAATGAAAAACTGTTTTTT	CASSLPGDSDATNEKLFF